The 2 T cell receptor beta chains listed next were all sequenced from one sample in a study of T cells in tumors after PD-1 blockade. TCRdb's copy holds only in-frame clones and misses some; the assay was immunoSEQ multiplex PCR. The table shows about 33,000 clones, with over 75% occurring only once. The sequencing used PBMCs, collected before anti-PD-1 treatment. The origin of the receptors is a human donor with basal cell carcinoma.

The V gene is TRBV29-1, the J gene TRBJ1-1; D is unclear. From germline, CDR1 is SQVTM and CDR2 ANQGSEA. Trimming removed 6 bases at V and 1 base at J, with 6 bases between. The CDR3 runs to 11 residues. DNA of the CDR3: TGCAGCGTCCGAGCGAACACTGAAGCTTTCTTT. This sequence encodes CSVRANTEAFF.

J is TRBJ1-5 and V is TRBV5-6, with 9 bases matching TRBD1. The V and J ends lost 0 bases and 7 bases, in that order; junction bases with no gene match: 5. CDR1 is SGHDT and CDR2 is YYEEEE in the germline V gene. CDR3 length: 15 amino acids. The CDR3 reads CASSLGDREAQPQHF. CDR3 bases: TGTGCCAGCAGCTTGGGGGACAGGGAGGCCCAGCCCCAGCATTTT.